This entry lists 4 T cell receptor beta chains sequenced from one sample in a study of T cell changes during pregnancy in multiple sclerosis (dated by TCRdb to the late 2010s). Library preparation used the immunoSEQ multiplex PCR assay. Here the immuneACCESS table is served through TCRdb, limited to in-frame sequences with V and J called. Missing clones are a known gap in these copies; in checked studies unresolved V genes cover under half, and the rest lacks a known reason. This sample comprises tens of thousands of clones, around 96% of them detected only once. About 0.92% of the sample is taken by the ten largest. The material sequenced was peripheral blood, taken in the second trimester of pregnancy. These receptors came from a female donor with multiple sclerosis, enrolled in a pregnancy study.

This sequence joins TRBV6-4 and TRBJ2-3; a possible D gene is TRBD2 (5 bases). Per germline, CDR1 MRHNA and CDR2 SNTAGT. The CDR3 extends over 14 amino acids. V lost 4 bases, J lost 1 base, and 9 bases lay in between. The CDR3 DNA sequence: TGTGCCAGCAGTGGTGAGGGAGGCACAGATACGCAGTATTTT. It codes for CASSGEGGTDTQYF.

This clone turned up a few times. CDR3 sequence: CASSPPLAGLEEQFF. The DNA of the CDR3 is TGTGCCAGCTCACCCCCCCTCGCGGGGTTAGAAGAGCAGTTCTTC. V and J are TRBV18 and TRBJ2-1; D possibly corresponds to TRBD2 (6 bases). Germline V lookup: CDR1 KGHSH, CDR2 LQKENI. V lost 3 bases, J lost 10 bases, and 19 bases lay in between. This CDR3 region has 15 residues.

The rearrangement links TRBV7-3 to TRBJ1-1, with 7 positions matching TRBD1. The germline V gene has CDR1 SGHTA and CDR2 FQGTGA. This CDR3 comprises 15 residues. V dropped 5 bases and J dropped 1; count of bases not matched to a gene: 7. CDR3: CASSLLGGANTEAFF. For the CDR3, the DNA is TGTGCCAGCAGCCTCCTAGGGGGCGCGAACACTGAAGCTTTCTTT.

As regards this clone: One end of the junction does not line up with germline, which may come from a read error. The V call is TRBV5-4, the J call TRBJ2-1; TRBD2 might be the D (5 bases). Germline lookup yields CDR1 SGHNT and CDR2 YYREEE (reference sequence). There are 17 residues in the CDR3. CDR3 in DNA: TGTGCCGGCAGCCGGAGGAGCCCGGGGAACTCCTACAATGAGCAGTTCTTC. This sequence encodes CAGSRRSPGNSYNEQFF.